Following are 7 T cell receptor beta chains from one sample sequenced in a study of long-term antiretroviral therapy in people with HIV. Survey-level resolution applied to immunoSEQ assay v3.0. Repertoires were generated with immunoSEQ multiplex PCR, while TCRdb's copy carries only in-frame clones and drops some. The data show 26,000 or so clones, with 93% seen just once and 10% held by the top ten. The starting material was unsorted PBMCs, obtained 6.2 years after starting antiretroviral therapy. Receptors were obtained from a man in his forties or fifties with HIV.

This rearrangement joins TRBV6-5 to TRBJ2-5, with TRBD1 as a possible D gene (5 bases). The CDR3 spans 15 residues. Trimming took 5 bases from V and 1 from J, leaving 14 bases between them. From germline, CDR1 is MNHEY and CDR2 SVGAGI. CDR3 DNA: TGTGCCAGCAGTCCGCAGGGCAGTTTCCAAGAGACCCAGTACTTC. Translated, it gives CASSPQGSFQETQYF.

J is TRBJ1-1 and V is TRBV5-1, with 8 bases aligning to TRBD1. The junction had 7 bases not matched to a gene; V was cut back by 4 bases and J by 5 bases. The CDR3 is made up of 14 amino acids. Germline assignment: CDR1 SGHRS and CDR2 YFSETQ. The CDR3 loop reads CASSVGQGGTEAFF. The CDR3 region has the DNA TGCGCCAGCAGCGTCGGACAGGGAGGAACTGAAGCTTTCTTT. Complete variable domain (other parts from reference TRBV5-1 and TRBJ1-1): KAGVTQTPRYLIKTRGQQVTLSCSPISGHRSVSWYQQTPGQGLQFLFEYFSETQRNKGNFPGRFSGRQFSNSRSEMNVSTLELGDSALYLCASSVGQGGTEAFFGQGTRLTVV.

This chain connects TRBV6-1 to TRBJ2-1; no firm D call. The CDR3 is 15 residues long. CDR1 is MNHNS, CDR2 SASEGT, per germline. Trimming pared 0 bases from V and 4 bases from J, leaving 10 bases between. The CDR3 DNA reads TGTGCCAGCAGTGAAGCTGGGCAGTCGTACAATGAGCAGTTCTTC. Protein: CASSEAGQSYNEQFF.

Only one count was recorded for this clone. The gene calls are TRBV28 and TRBJ1-2; tentative D call: TRBD1 (5 bases). V lost 2 bases, J lost 4 bases, and 8 bases lay in between. Germline V gives CDR1 MDHEN, CDR2 SYDVKM. The CDR3 sequence is 13 residues long. In DNA form, the CDR3 reads TGTGCCAGCAGTTTAACAGGAGTCTATGGCTACACCTTC. Its protein product is CASSLTGVYGYTF.

This chain connects TRBV2 to TRBJ2-7; D unclear. CDR3 length: 12 residues. Germline loops: CDR1 SNHLY, CDR2 FYNNEI. V was cut by 7 bases and J by 5 bases, with 12 bases left in between. CDR3 amino acids: CASNSRSNEQYF. The CDR3 DNA is TGTGCCAGCAATAGCAGAAGCAACGAGCAGTACTTC. The variable domain in full, with the rest retrieved from reference TRBV2 and TRBJ2-7, is EPEVTQTPSHQVTQMGQEVILRCVPISNHLYFYWYRQILGQKVEFLVSFYNNEISEKSEIFDDQFSVERPDGSNFTLKIRSTKLEDSAMYFCASNSRSNEQYFGPGTRLTVT.

This CDR3 is CASSPNRGNEQFF. CDR3 in DNA: TGCGCCAGCAGCCCAAACCGGGGCAATGAGCAGTTCTTC. This rearrangement joins TRBV5-1 to TRBJ2-1, with D tentatively TRBD2 (5 bases). Germline V CDR1 and CDR2: SGHRS, YFSETQ. The ends were cut back, 4 bases at V and 6 bases at J, with 11 bases in the middle. This CDR3 is built from 13 residues.

The chain links TRBV27 to TRBJ2-1; possible D gene TRBD2, 6 bases. The germline V gene has CDR1 MNHEY and CDR2 SMNVEV (reference sequence). V lost 8 bases, J lost 15 bases, and 20 bases lay in between. The CDR3 extends over 12 amino acids. The CDR3 spells CASANGPGGPFF. DNA for the CDR3: TGTGCCAGCGCCAACGGTCCAGGAGGGCCGTTCTTC.